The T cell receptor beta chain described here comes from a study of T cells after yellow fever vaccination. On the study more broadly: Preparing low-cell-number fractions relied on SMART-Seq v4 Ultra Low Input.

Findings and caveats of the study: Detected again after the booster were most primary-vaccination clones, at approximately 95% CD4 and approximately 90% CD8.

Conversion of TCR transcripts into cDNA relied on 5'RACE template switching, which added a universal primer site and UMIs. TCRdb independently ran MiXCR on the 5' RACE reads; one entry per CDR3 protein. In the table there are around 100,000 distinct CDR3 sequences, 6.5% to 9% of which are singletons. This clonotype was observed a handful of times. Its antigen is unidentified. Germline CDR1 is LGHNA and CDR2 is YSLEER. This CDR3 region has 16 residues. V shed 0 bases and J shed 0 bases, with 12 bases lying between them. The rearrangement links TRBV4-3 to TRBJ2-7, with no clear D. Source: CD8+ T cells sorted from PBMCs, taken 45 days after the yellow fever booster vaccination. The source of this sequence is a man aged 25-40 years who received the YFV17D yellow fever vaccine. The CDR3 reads CASSQDSRPFSYEQYF. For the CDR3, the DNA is TGCGCCAGCAGCCAAGATTCCCGACCGTTCTCCTACGAGCAGTACTTC.